The rows below give T cell receptor beta chains drawn from one sample of a study of PD-1 blockade in classical Hodgkin lymphoma. Libraries were prepared by immunoSEQ multiplex PCR; TCRdb keeps only in-frame clonotypes and omits some of them. The data contain about 98,000 clones, roughly 92% of them seen just once; the ten biggest clones take up less than 3.5%. The sequenced sample was peripheral blood mononuclear cells (PBMCs), obtained at baseline. Receptors originate from a human donor with classical Hodgkin lymphoma. Each CDR3 is given with its conserved first and last residue. D genes are given only for firm matches. For some rows the clone size is stated as once, few or many, or as a class when expanded; others skip it.

CDR3nt,CDR3aa,d_gene,j_gene,v_gene,abundance
TGTGCCAGCAGTGCAGGGGAAGGGACTGAAGCTTTCTTT,CASSAGEGTEAFF,-,TRBJ1-1,TRBV6-1,-
TGTGCCAGCAGTTTATATCCAGCGGGACGAGTAGATACGCAGTATTTT,CASSLYPAGRVDTQYF,TRBD2,TRBJ2-3,TRBV28,-
TGTGCCAGCAGGGGGGGGCCCACTAATGAAAAACTGTTTTTT,CASRGGPTNEKLFF,-,TRBJ1-4,TRBV27,-
TGTGCCAGCAGCTCATACAGGGCAGATCAGCCCCAGCATTTT,CASSSYRADQPQHF,-,TRBJ1-5,TRBV7-9,-
TGCGCCAGCAGCCAATTAAGTGAGGCAGATACGCAGTATTTT,CASSQLSEADTQYF,-,TRBJ2-3,TRBV4-1,-
TGCAGCGTTGAAGTCTCGGGGACTGAAGCTTTCTTT,CSVEVSGTEAFF,-,TRBJ1-1,TRBV29-1,-
TGTGCCAGCGGATTTAGGGAAAACTATGGCTACACCTTC,CASGFRENYGYTF,-,TRBJ1-2,TRBV27,few
TGTGCCAGCAGCTTAGGTTTGGGACTAGCGGGAGCTGGCGAGCAGTTCTTC,CASSLGLGLAGAGEQFF,TRBD2,TRBJ2-1,TRBV11-3,-
TGTGCCAGCGGCCCCTTCGGGGGCGGTAGGACCGGGGAGCTGTTTTTT,CASGPFGGGRTGELFF,-,TRBJ2-2,TRBV28,-
TGTGCCAGCAGTTTCCGGGGGAGTAACTATGGCTACACCTTC,CASSFRGSNYGYTF,-,TRBJ1-2,TRBV27,-
TGTGCCAGCAGTAGACCTGTCGGAGGGGGCGCGAATCAGCCCCAGCATTTT,CASSRPVGGGANQPQHF,TRBD1,TRBJ1-5,TRBV2,-
TGTGCCAGCAGCTTAGATACAGGGGACTTCTGGGCTTACGAGCAGTACTTC,CASSLDTGDFWAYEQYF,-,TRBJ2-7,TRBV11-2,-
TGTGCCAGCAGCGGAAACACCATATATTTT,CASSGNTIYF,-,TRBJ1-3,TRBV28,-
TGTGCCAGCTCACCCGCGTTAATTGACAGGAACTATGGCTACACCTTC,CASSPALIDRNYGYTF,-,TRBJ1-2,TRBV18,-
TGCGCCAGCAGCTGGGACAGGCCGAACACCGGGGAGCTGTTTTTT,CASSWDRPNTGELFF,TRBD1,TRBJ2-2,TRBV5-1,-
TGTGCCAGCAGCCTGGGAAATCCGAAAACAGATACGCAGTATTTT,CASSLGNPKTDTQYF,-,TRBJ2-3,TRBV7-2,-
TGTGCCATCAGTGAATCGACTTCTCAACTTTATGGCTACACCTTC,CAISESTSQLYGYTF,-,TRBJ1-2,TRBV10-3,-
TGTGCCAGCAGCTTGGACATTAACGTCTCTGGAAACACCATATATTTT,CASSLDINVSGNTIYF,-,TRBJ1-3,TRBV11-3,-
TGCAGCGCCGGCACCTACGAGCAGTACTTC,CSAGTYEQYF,-,TRBJ2-7,TRBV29-1,-
TGTGCCATCAGTGGACAGAAACAAGAGACCCAGTACTTC,CAISGQKQETQYF,-,TRBJ2-5,TRBV10-3,-
TGCGCCAGCAGCTTCCAAGAGACCCAGTACTTC,CASSFQETQYF,-,TRBJ2-5,TRBV5-1,-
TGTGTGTTAGGGACAACCTGGAACGATGAGCAGTTCTTC,CVLGTTWNDEQFF,-,TRBJ2-1,TRBV30,-